The clone carrying this T cell receptor beta chain was seen many times. Antigen specificity is unknown. Sorted cells numbering roughly 19,000 to 1,000,000, with 10%, 30% or 50% RNA, yielded the naive CD8 libraries. The source of the sample is a study of molecular identifiers for immune sequencing clone quantification. The use of previously described methods and listed TCR primers produced the bulk TCR libraries. Each CDR3 protein is one row after TCRdb ran MiXCR on the PCR reads. The data show hundreds of thousands of distinct CDR3 sequences, with approximately 20% seen just once and roughly 0.83% held by the top ten. V dropped 5 bases and J dropped 4 bases, with 12 bases sitting between them. The CDR3 is 14 residues long. From germline, CDR1 is SEHNR and CDR2 FQNEAQ (reference sequence). Points from the study as a whole: Under 1% of molecules in naive cells, but over 98% of effector molecules, belonged to clones above 20 RNA copies.

This chain uses TRBV7-9 with TRBJ1-5; no firm D call. This receptor was identified in a human donor in good health. Some libraries in this study had Jurkat cell RNA spiked in. Sequencing was performed on naive CD8+ T cells from blood, with Jurkat cell RNA spiked in. Documented subset: FACS-sorted CD8+CD4-CCR7+CD45RA+ naive T cells. The DNA of the CDR3 is TGTGCCAGCAGCCGAAGTCGGGATAATCAGCCCCAGCATTTT. Protein: CASSRSRDNQPQHF.